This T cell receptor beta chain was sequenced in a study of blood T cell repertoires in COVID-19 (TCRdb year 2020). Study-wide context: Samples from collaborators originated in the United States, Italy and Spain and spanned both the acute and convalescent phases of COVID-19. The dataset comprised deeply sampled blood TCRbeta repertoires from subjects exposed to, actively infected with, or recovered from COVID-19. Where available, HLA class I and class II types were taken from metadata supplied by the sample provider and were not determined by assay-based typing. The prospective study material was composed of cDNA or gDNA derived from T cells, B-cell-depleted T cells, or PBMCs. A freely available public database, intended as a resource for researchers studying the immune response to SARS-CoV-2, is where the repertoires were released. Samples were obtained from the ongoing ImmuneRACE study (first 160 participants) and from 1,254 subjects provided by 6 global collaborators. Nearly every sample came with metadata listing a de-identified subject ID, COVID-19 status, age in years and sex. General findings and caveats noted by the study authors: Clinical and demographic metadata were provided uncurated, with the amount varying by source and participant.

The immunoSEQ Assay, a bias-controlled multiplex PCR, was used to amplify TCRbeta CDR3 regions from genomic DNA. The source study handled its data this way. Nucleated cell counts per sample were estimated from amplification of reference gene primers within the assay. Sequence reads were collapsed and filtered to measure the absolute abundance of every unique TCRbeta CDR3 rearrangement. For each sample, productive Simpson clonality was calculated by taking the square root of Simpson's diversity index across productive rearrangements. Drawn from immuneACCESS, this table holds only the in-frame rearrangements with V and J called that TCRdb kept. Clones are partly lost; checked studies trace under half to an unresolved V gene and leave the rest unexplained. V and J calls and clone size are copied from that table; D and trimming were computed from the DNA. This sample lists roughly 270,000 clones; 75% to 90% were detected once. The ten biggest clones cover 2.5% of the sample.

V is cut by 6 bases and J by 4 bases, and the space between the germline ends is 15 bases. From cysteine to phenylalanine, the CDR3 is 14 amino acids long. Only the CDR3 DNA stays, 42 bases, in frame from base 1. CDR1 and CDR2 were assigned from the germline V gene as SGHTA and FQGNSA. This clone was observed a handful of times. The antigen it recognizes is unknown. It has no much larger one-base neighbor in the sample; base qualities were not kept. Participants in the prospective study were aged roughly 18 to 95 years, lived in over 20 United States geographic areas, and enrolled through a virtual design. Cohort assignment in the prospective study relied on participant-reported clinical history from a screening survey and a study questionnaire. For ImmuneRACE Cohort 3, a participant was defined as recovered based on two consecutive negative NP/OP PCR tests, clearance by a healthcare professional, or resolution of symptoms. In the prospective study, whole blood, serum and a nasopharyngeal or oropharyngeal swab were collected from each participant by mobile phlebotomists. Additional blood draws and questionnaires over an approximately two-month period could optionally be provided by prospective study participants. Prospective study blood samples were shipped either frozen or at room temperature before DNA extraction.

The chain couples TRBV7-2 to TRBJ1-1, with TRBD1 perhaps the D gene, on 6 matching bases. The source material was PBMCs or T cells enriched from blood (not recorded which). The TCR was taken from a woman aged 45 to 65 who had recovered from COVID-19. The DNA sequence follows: TGTGCCAGCAGTTACGACAGGCGAAGCACTGAAGCTTTCTTT. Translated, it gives CASSYDRRSTEAFF.